This T cell receptor (beta chain) is drawn from a study of cytomegalovirus exposure and HLA in healthy donors. Germline CDR1 reads SGHRS; CDR2 reads YFSETQ. CDR3 length equals 16 residues. Trimming took off 0 bases at V and 1 base at J, with 13 bases between the two ends. PCR amplification relied on 60 Vbeta primers (plus 13 Jbeta primers). Some clones are missing from TCRdb's copy, which holds only in-frame ones; the method was immunoSEQ multiplex PCR. The sample carries about 140,000 clones, around 75% recorded once. Each donor's status was that of a healthy bone marrow donor. This clone was seen a handful of times.

The origin of this receptor is a man aged 35-49 years in good health and CMV-seronegative. What was sequenced was PBMCs. The chain uses TRBV5-1 and TRBJ1-1; a possible D gene is TRBD1 (5 bases). DNA for the CDR3: TGCGCCAGCAGCTTGGTGGGTGGCGGGGGGAACACTGAAGCTTTCTTT. Amino acids: CASSLVGGGGNTEAFF.